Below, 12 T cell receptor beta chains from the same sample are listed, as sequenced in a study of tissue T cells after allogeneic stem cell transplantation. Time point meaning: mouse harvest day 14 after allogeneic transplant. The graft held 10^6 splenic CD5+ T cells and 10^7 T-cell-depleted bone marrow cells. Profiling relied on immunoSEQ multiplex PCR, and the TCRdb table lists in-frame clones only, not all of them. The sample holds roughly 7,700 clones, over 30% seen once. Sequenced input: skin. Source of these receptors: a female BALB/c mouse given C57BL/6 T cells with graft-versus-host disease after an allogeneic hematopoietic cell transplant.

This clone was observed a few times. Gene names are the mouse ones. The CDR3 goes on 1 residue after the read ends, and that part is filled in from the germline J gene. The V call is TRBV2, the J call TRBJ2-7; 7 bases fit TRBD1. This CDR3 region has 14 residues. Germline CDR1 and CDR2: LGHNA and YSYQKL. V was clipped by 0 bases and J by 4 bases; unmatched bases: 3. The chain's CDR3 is CASSQERTGYEQYF. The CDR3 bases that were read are TGTGCCAGCAGCCAAGAAAGGACAGGATATGAACAGTAC.

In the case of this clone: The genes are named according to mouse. Incomplete CDR3 DNA: TGTGCCAGCAGCGGGGGACAAAATAACTATGCTGAGCAGTTC. Protein product: CASSGGQNNYAEQF. The CDR3 in its entirety is CASSGGQNNYAEQFF. The chain joins TRBV3 to TRBJ2-1, with D possibly TRBD1 on 6 matching bases. The read gets to within 1 residue of the CDR3 end, and the germline J gene fills in the rest. The germline V gene encodes CDR1 SNHLY and CDR2 FYNGKV (reference sequence). Trimming left V 5 bases short and J 0 bases short, with 11 bases between. The CDR3 is made up of 15 amino acids.

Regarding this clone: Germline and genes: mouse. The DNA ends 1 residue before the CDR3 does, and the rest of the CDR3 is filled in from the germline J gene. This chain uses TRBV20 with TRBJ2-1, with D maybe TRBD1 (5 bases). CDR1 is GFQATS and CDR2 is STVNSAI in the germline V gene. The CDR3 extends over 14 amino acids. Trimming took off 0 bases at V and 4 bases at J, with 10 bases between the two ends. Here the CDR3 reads CGARDQGRYAEQFF. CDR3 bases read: TGTGGTGCTAGGGATCAGGGTAGGTATGCTGAGCAGTTC.

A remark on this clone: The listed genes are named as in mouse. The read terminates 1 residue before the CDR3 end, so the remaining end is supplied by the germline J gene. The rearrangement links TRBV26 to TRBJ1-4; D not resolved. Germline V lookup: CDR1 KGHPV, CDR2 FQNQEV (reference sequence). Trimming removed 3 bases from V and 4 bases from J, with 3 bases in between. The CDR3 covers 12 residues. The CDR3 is CASSLLNERLFF. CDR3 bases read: TGTGCCAGCAGTCTCCTCAACGAAAGATTATTT.

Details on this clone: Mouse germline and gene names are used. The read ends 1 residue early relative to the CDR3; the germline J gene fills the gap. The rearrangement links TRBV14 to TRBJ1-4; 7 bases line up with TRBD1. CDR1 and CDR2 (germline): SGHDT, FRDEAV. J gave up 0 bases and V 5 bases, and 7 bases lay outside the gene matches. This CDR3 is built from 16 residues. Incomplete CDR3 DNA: TGTGCCAGCAGCCTCGGGACAGTTATTTCCAACGAAAGATTATTT. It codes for CASSLGTVISNERLF. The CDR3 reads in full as CASSLGTVISNERLFF.

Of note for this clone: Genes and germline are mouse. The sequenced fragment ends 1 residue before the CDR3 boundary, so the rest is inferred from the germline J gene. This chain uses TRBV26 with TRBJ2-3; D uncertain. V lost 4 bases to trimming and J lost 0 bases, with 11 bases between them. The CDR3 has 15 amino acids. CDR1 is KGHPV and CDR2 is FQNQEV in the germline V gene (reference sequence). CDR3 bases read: TGTGCCAGCAGTCAGACACCTTCTAGTGCAGAAACGCTGTAT. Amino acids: CASSQTPSSAETLY. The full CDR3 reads CASSQTPSSAETLYF.

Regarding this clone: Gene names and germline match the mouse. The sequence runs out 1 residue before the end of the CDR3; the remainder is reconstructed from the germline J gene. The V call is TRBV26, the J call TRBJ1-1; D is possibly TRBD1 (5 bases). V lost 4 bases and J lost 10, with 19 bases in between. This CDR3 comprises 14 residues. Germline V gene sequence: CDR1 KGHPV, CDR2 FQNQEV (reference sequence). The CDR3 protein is CASSPFRDGEAVFF. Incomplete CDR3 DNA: TGTGCCAGCAGTCCTTTCCGGGACGGGGAGGCAGTCTTC.

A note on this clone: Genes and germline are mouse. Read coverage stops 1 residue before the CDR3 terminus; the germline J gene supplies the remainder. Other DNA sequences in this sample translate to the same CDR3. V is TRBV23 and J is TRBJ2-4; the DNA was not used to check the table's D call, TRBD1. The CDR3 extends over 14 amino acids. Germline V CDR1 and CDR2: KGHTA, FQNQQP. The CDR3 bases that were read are TGCTCCAGCAGTCTGACAACTAGTCAAAACACCTTGTAC. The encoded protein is CSSSLTTSQNTLY. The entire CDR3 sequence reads CSSSLTTSQNTLYF.

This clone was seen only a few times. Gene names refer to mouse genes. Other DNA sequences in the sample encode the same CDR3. The CDR3 sequence: CASSLQGANSDYTF. The covered CDR3 bases are TGTGCCAGCAGTCTACAGGGGGCAAACTCCGACTACACC. J is TRBJ1-2 and V is TRBV26; 8 nucleotides agree with TRBD1. The CDR3 end lies 1 residue beyond the end of the read and is filled in from the germline J gene. The CDR3 has 14 amino acids. Germline V gene lookup returns CDR1 KGHPV and CDR2 FQNQEV (reference sequence). With 3 bases clipped from V and 0 bases from J, the junction kept 0 bases outside the gene matches.

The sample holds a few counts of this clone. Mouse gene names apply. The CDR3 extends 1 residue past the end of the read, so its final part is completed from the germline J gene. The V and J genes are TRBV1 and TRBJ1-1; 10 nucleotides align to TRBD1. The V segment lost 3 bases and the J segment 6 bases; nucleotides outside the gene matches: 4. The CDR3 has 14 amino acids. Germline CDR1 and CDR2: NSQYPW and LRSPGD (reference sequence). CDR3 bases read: TGCACCTGCAGTGCCCGGGACAGGGGCCCAGAAGTCTTC. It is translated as CTCSARDRGPEVF. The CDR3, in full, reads CTCSARDRGPEVFF.

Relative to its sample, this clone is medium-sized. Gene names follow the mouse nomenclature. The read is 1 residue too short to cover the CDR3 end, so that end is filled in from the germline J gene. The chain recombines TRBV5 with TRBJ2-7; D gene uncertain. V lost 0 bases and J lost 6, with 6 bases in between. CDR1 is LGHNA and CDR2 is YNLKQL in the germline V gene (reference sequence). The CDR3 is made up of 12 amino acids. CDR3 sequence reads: CASSQEAGEQYF. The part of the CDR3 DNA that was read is TGTGCCAGCAGCCAAGAGGCGGGTGAACAGTAC.

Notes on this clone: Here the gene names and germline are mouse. The CDR3 loop reads CASSLWGGNTGQLYF. Partial CDR3 DNA: TGTGCAAGCAGCTTATGGGGGGGCAACACCGGGCAGCTCTAC. This chain joins TRBV16 and TRBJ2-2; 9 bases match TRBD2. The CDR3 end lies 1 residue beyond the end of the read and is filled in from the germline J gene. Looked up from germline, CDR1 is SGHSA and CDR2 is FRNQAP. The CDR3 runs to 15 residues. V lost 2 bases to trimming and J lost 2 bases; unmatched junction nucleotides: 0.